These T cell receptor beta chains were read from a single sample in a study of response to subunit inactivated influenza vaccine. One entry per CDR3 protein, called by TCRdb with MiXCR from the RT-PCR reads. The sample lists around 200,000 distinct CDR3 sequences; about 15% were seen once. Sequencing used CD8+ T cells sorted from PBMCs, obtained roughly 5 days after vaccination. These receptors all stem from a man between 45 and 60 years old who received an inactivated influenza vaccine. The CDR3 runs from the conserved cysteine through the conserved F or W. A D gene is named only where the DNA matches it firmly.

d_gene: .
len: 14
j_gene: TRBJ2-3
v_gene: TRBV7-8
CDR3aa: CASSSRGGTDTQYF

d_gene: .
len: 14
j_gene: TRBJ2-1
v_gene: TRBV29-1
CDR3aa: CSVRGGVSYNEQFF

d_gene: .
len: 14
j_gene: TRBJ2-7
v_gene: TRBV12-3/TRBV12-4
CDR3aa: CASSLRQGTYEQYF

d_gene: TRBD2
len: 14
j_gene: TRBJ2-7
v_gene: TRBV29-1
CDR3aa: CSVGSLAGTNEQYF

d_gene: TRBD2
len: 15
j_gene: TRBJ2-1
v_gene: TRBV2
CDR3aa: CASSVPSGGAHEQFF

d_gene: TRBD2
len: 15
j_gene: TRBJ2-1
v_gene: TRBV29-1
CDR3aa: CSVAGTSVSYNEQFF

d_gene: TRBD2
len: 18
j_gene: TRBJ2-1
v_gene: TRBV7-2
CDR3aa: CASSFSTSGVLPYNEQFF

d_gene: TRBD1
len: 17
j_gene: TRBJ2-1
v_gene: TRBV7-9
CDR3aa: CASSLVNGGQGDNEQFF

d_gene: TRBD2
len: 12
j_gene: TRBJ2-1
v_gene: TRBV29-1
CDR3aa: CSVAGGMNEQFF

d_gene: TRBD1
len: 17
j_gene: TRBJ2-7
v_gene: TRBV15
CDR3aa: CATSTEGQGMKSYEQYF

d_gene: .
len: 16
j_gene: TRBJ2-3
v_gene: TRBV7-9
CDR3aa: CASSDPPRRLTDTQYF

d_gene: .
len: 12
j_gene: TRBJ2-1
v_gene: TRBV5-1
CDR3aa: CASSLVSDEQFF

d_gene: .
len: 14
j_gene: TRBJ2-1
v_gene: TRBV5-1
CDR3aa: CASSLIASGNEQFF

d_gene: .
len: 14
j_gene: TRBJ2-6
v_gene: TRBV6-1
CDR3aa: CASSEGVGANVLTF

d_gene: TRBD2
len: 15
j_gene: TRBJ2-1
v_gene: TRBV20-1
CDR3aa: CSARELAGEYNEQFF

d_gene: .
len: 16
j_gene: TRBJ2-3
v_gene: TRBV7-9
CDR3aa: CASSSWNGSLLDTQYF

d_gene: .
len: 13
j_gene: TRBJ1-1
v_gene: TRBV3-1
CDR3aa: CASSQGDGTEAFF

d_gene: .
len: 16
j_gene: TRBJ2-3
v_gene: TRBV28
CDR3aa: CASSLGASEPPDTQYF

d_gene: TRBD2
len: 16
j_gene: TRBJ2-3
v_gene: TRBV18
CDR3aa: CASSLAGGWTTDTQYF

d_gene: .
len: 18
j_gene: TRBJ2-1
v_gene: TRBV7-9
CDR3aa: CASSLGGSRVGGYNEQFF

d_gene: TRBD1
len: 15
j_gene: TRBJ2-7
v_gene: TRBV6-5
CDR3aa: CASSYYRQGRVEQYF

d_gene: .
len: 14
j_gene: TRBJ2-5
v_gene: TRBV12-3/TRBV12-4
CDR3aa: CASSQAVARETQYF

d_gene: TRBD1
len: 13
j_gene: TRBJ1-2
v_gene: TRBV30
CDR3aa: CAWSADRWDGYTF

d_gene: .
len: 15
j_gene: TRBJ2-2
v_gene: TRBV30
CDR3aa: CAWSSATVNTGELFF

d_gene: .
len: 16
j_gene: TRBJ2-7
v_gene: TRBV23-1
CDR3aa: CASSLTGHPGPYEQYF

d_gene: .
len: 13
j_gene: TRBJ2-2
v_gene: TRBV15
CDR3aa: CATSGPNTGELFF

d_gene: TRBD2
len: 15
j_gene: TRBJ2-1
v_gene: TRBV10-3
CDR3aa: CAITSTSGAYNEQFF

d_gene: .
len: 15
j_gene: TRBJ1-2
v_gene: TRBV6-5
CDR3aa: CASSYLPTGNYGYTF

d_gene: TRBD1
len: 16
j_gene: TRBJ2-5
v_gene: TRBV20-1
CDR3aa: CSAREGLGTEQETQYF

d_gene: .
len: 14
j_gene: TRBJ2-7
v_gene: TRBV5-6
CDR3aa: CASSLGTGNYEQYF

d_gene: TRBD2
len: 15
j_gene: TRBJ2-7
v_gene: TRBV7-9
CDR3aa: CASSLGPSGSYEQYF

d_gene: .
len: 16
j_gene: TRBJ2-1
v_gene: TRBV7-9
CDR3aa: CASSLAQSRSIYEQFF

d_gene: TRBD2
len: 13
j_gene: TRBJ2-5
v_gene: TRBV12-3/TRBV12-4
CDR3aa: CASSLSGRETQYF

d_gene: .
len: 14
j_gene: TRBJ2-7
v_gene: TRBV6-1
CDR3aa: CASSPTGLSYEQYF

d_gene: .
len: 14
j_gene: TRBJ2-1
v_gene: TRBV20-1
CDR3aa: CSAPSLDSYNEQFF

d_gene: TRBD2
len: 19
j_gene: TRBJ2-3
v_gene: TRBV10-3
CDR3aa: CAISESYTARLASTDTQYF

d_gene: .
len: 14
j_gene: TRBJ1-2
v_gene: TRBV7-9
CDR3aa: CASSLNDFNYGYTF

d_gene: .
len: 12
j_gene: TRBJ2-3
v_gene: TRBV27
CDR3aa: CASRDGPDTQYF

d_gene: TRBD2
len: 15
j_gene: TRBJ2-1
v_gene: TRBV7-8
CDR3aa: CASSKAGGPYNEQFF

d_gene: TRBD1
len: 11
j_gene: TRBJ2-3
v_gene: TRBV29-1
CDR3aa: CAAGGKDTQYF

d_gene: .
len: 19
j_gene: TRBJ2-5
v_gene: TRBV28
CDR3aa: CASSFWSGTYALDQETQYF

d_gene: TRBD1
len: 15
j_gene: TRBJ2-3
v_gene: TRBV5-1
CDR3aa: CASSFSRGLIDTQYF